This TCR beta chain stems from a study of OX40 agonist ivuxolimab in advanced cancers. About the research overall: Three dose-escalation patients had partial responses: one with hepatocellular carcinoma and two with cutaneous melanoma. Broader study findings: With doses of 0.1 to 3.0 mg/kg, CD4+ and CD8+ blood T cells had undergone clonal expansion by week 6. Fewer expanded clones were found on average in CD4+ than in CD8+ T cells.

Concerning this clone itself: Its antigen is as yet unknown.

Using immunoSEQ multiplex PCR, the repertoire was profiled, and TCRdb retains in-frame clones only, with some absent. The sample lists about 98,000 clones; approximately 93% were seen once. V gave up 1 base and J gave up 12 bases; unmatched junction bases: 9. This CDR3 is 15 amino acids long. Germline loops: CDR1 SGHTA, CDR2 FQGNSA. Peripheral blood came from all dose cohorts at three timepoints. This receptor was obtained from an adult with an advanced solid tumor such as melanoma, head and neck, liver or kidney cancer. The rearrangement joins TRBV7-2 to TRBJ1-6, with 7 bases matching TRBD1. Material: CD4+ or CD8+ T cells sorted from blood, obtained in a trial of the OX40 agonist ivuxolimab. The CDR3 protein is CASSLGQGGDLPLHF. The DNA for the CDR3 is TGTGCCAGCAGCTTAGGCCAGGGGGGGGATTTACCCCTCCACTTT.